Each of the 8 T cell receptor beta chains below was sequenced from the same sample in a study of cytomegalovirus exposure and HLA in healthy donors. 60 Vbeta and 13 Jbeta primers were used in PCR. Data came from immunoSEQ multiplex PCR; TCRdb stores just in-frame clones and leaves some out. The profile shows approximately 110,000 clones, under 85% of them singletons. Sequencing was done on a sample of PBMCs. These receptors originate from a woman aged 40 to 55 in good health and CMV-seropositive.

The rearrangement uses TRBV28 and TRBJ1-4; unclear D gene. The V gene lost 3 bases and the J gene lost 5 bases, with 7 bases spanning the gap. Germline V gene lookup returns CDR1 MDHEN and CDR2 SYDVKM. The CDR3 is made up of 13 amino acids. The CDR3 nucleotides read TGTGCCAGCAGTTTCCCCAAAAATGAAAAACTGTTTTTT. Its translation: CASSFPKNEKLFF.

This clone has just a few counts. The rearrangement joins TRBV10-3 to TRBJ2-7; TRBD1 matches at 7 bases. Trimming cost V 7 bases and J 6 bases; bases outside gene matches: 9. This CDR3 has 13 residues. Germline assignment: CDR1 ENHRY and CDR2 SYGVKD. In nucleotides, the CDR3 is TGTGCCATCACCTCGGGACAGAGCTCCGAGCAGTACTTC. Its protein is CAITSGQSSEQYF.

The genes are TRBV29-1 and TRBJ2-7, with TRBD2 matching 15 bases. The J segment lost 1 base and the V segment lost 7 bases, leaving 2 bases of the junction unmatched. In germline, CDR1 is SQVTM, CDR2 ANQGSEA. CDR3 length: 14 amino acids. The CDR3 sequence: CSGGTSGRSYEQYF. The CDR3 DNA reads TGCAGCGGCGGGACTAGCGGGAGGTCCTACGAGCAGTACTTC.

The sample holds one count of this clone. V usage is TRBV28 and J usage is TRBJ1-3; TRBD1 might be the D (5 bases). CDR1 is MDHEN, CDR2 SYDVKM, per germline. The germline V and J ends were trimmed by 1 base and 0 bases, with 16 bases remaining between them. This CDR3 has 18 residues. The CDR3: CASSLFGQGRHSGNTIYF. The CDR3 DNA is TGTGCCAGCAGTTTATTCGGGCAGGGCAGACACTCTGGAAACACCATATATTTT.

This clone was recorded once. The genes are TRBV5-6 and TRBJ2-2; 9 bases line up with TRBD2. Germline loops: CDR1 SGHDT, CDR2 YYEEEE. This CDR3 comprises 16 residues. V was clipped by 1 base and J by 4 bases; unmatched bases: 5. CDR3 amino acids: CASSLLAGASTGELFF. CDR3 coding DNA: TGTGCCAGCAGCTTGTTAGCGGGAGCCAGCACCGGGGAGCTGTTTTTT.

The J gene is TRBJ2-1, the V gene TRBV11-2; 8 bases fit TRBD2. CDR3 length equals 17 residues. The V gene's germline CDR1 is SGHAT and CDR2 FQNNGV. Germline trimming cut 5 bases from V and 0 bases from J; bases unmatched to any gene: 9. The CDR3 coding sequence is TGTGCCAGCAGCCTCCTCCCTACTAGCGGCTCCTACAATGAGCAGTTCTTC. Translation gives CASSLLPTSGSYNEQFF.

The sample holds one count of this clone. The gene calls are TRBV29-1 and TRBJ1-1; perhaps TRBD1 as D (6 bases). Germline CDR1 reads SQVTM; CDR2 reads ANQGSEA. V shed 6 bases and J shed 1 base, with 15 bases lying between them. The CDR3 has 14 amino acids. CDR3 residues: CSVRNRVENTEAFF. In DNA, the CDR3 is TGCAGCGTCCGTAACAGGGTTGAGAACACTGAAGCTTTCTTT.

This clone has only one observation. The rearrangement joins TRBV2 to TRBJ1-1; D is undetermined. CDR3 length: 14 amino acids. Trimming left V 6 bases short and J 1 base short, with 12 bases between. The germline gives CDR1 SNHLY, CDR2 FYNNEI. CDR3 loop: CASRYDTRNTEAFF. CDR3 sequence (DNA): TGTGCCAGCAGGTACGACACCCGGAACACTGAAGCTTTCTTT.